This section outlines one T cell receptor beta chain sequence together with its context. These data are taken from a study of beta chain features in type 1 diabetes. Looked up from germline, CDR1 is MDHEN and CDR2 is SYDVKM. V lost 5 bases to trimming and J lost 4 bases, with 12 bases between them. The CDR3 covers 13 residues. Expressed TCRB transcripts were sequenced, since all the RNA that had been isolated was reverse transcribed. The protocol was immunoSEQ multiplex PCR, while the TCRdb copy is restricted to in-frame clones and leaves out a portion. In the table there are around 190,000 clones, about 13% of which are singletons.

The sequenced sample consisted of central memory CD4+ T cells from blood. This chain uses TRBV28 with TRBJ2-7; tentative D call: TRBD1 (5 bases). The sequence was collected from a woman aged 18-30 years in good health. CDR3 loop: CASSTDGAYEQYF. For the CDR3, the DNA is TGTGCCAGCAGTACCGATGGGGCTTACGAGCAGTACTTC.